This TCR beta chain was observed in a study of blood T cells in healthy people across ages. Broader study findings: Estimates drawn from one million T cells were deemed to understate diversity.

Looked up from germline, CDR1 is SGHRS and CDR2 is YFSETQ. The length of the CDR3 is 13 residues. In this sample, this clonotype turned up many times. The antigen is not known. One end of the junction fails to match germline, which may point to a read error. A second about 7 to 11 cycle PCR used barcoded and J-beta primers. TCRdb processed the 5' RACE reads anew with MiXCR; each CDR3 protein has one entry. Of under 2 million distinct CDR3 sequences in the sample, roughly 32% were seen once. The gene calls are TRBV5-1 and TRBJ1-2, with D unresolved. The receptor's source is a woman in her 30s in good health. The sample consisted of blood. The CDR3 DNA reads TGTGCCAGCAGCTTGGAGGGAAACTATGGCTACACCTTC. Its protein is CASSLEGNYGYTF.